A selection of T cell receptor beta chains follows, all from one sample in a study of blood T cell repertoires in COVID-19. Assay used: immunoSEQ multiplex PCR; TCRdb lists only in-frame clones, some missing. The sample contains just under 350,000 clones, around 83% of which appear only once. Sequencing was performed on peripheral blood. These TCRs come from a man younger than 45 with active or convalescent COVID-19. Both conserved end residues are part of each CDR3. The order of the fields is D gene, clone size, V gene, J gene, CDR3 protein, CDR3 DNA. The D gene is left open where the match is weak. Clone size is not always given. Where it is, it says once, few, many or a class for expanded clones.

>NA|NA|TRBV19|TRBJ2-4
CASSMRPRAAKNIQYF
TGTGCCAGTAGTATGAGGCCCAGAGCAGCCAAAAACATTCAGTACTTC
>TRBD2|NA|TRBV24-1|TRBJ2-1
CATSEPAGVPYNEQFF
TGTGCCACCAGTGAACCAGCGGGAGTACCCTACAATGAGCAGTTCTTC
>NA|NA|TRBV5-1|TRBJ1-1
CASSSGTKDTEAFF
TGCGCCAGCAGCTCCGGGACAAAGGACACTGAAGCTTTCTTT
>NA|few|TRBV7-3|TRBJ2-7
CASSLVSGSYEQYF
TGTGCCAGCAGCTTAGTTAGCGGCTCCTACGAGCAGTACTTC
>TRBD2|NA|TRBV6-2/TRBV6-3|TRBJ2-7
CASSYRAGGKAVPYEQYF
TGTGCCAGCAGTTACAGGGCGGGGGGAAAAGCTGTACCCTACGAGCAGTACTTC
>NA|once|TRBV18|TRBJ1-6
CASSPQGKGYNSPLHF
TGTGCCAGCTCACCCCAGGGCAAGGGGTATAATTCACCCCTCCACTTT
>NA|NA|TRBV5-1|TRBJ2-5
CASSEGGTQYF
TGCGCCAGCAGCGAAGGGGGGACCCAGTACTTC
>NA|NA|TRBV6-2/TRBV6-3|TRBJ2-7
CASSYQAYEQYF
TGTGCCAGCAGTTACCAGGCCTACGAGCAGTACTTC
>TRBD1|NA|TRBV5-4|TRBJ1-4
CASSLDGTENEKLFF
TGTGCCAGCAGCTTGGATGGGACAGAGAATGAAAAACTGTTTTTT
>TRBD1|few|TRBV4-3|TRBJ1-1
CASSPREGAGRNTEAFF
TGCGCCAGCAGCCCCCGAGAGGGGGCGGGTCGGAACACTGAAGCTTTCTTT
>NA|NA|TRBV30|TRBJ2-6
CAWSRGSGANVLTF
TGTGCCTGGAGTCGGGGCTCTGGGGCCAACGTCCTGACTTTC
>NA|few|TRBV10-3|TRBJ1-1
CAISGIMNTEAFF
TGTGCCATCTCCGGGATTATGAACACTGAAGCTTTCTTT
>NA|NA|TRBV9|TRBJ1-1
CASSVGVGPGEGAFF
TGTGCCAGCAGCGTAGGAGTCGGTCCAGGGGAGGGAGCTTTCTTT
>TRBD2|few|TRBV5-4|TRBJ2-2
CASSTPGLAGGNTGELFF
TGTGCCAGCAGCACCCCGGGACTAGCGGGGGGGAACACCGGGGAGCTGTTTTTT
>NA|NA|TRBV19|TRBJ1-2
CATDTFGAQGYGYTF
TGTGCCACCGACACATTCGGTGCTCAAGGCTATGGCTACACCTTC
>NA|NA|TRBV14|TRBJ2-3
CASSRRWGPSTDTQYF
TGTGCCAGCAGCCGCAGGTGGGGGCCGAGCACAGATACGCAGTATTTT
>NA|NA|TRBV6-6|TRBJ1-4
CASSYPGVYEKLFF
TGTGCCAGCAGTTACCCCGGGGTCTATGAAAAACTGTTTTTT
>NA|NA|TRBV14|TRBJ1-2
CASSRGHYGYTF
TGTGCCAGCAGCAGGGGCCACTATGGCTACACCTTC
>NA|NA|TRBV18|TRBJ1-3
CASSSDRGNTIYF
TGTGCCAGCTCTTCAGACAGGGGAAACACCATATATTTT